A single sample is the source of the 15 T cell receptor beta chains below, sequenced in a study of spatial heterogeneity in lung cancer. Study results and limitations: Tumoral mutation counts were tracked by counts of expanded intratumoral alpha and beta TCRs.

MiXCR was run by TCRdb on the 5' RACE reads, yielding one entry per CDR3 protein. The data show roughly 2,500 distinct CDR3 sequences, with about 5% seen just once and more than 15% held by the top ten. These receptors are not linked to any known antigen. The sample's time point: sample taken at primary tumor resection. The sequencing here drew on lung tumor tissue, taken at surgery. The receptor source for this set is a male donor with early-stage non-small cell lung cancer.

The sample holds many counts of this clonotype. For a library built for alpha chains, this beta chain is a stray read; little rests on its size. The gene calls are TRBV7-2 and TRBJ2-3; 11 positions agree with TRBD2. Germline V gene lookup returns CDR1 SGHTA and CDR2 FQGNSA. There are 14 residues in the CDR3. Unmatched junction bases numbered 4, after V lost 1 base and J lost 10 bases. CDR3 in amino acids: CASSLGTSGQAQYF. CDR3 nucleotide sequence: TGTGCCAGCAGCTTAGGGACTAGCGGGCAAGCGCAGTATTTT.

For this clonotype: Being off target in a library aimed at alpha chains, this beta chain has a size of little meaning. The chain carries TRBV3-1 and TRBJ1-1; D unresolved. Trimming took off 5 bases at V and 10 bases at J, with 11 bases between the two ends. Germline V lookup: CDR1 LGHDT, CDR2 YNNKEL (reference sequence). The CDR3 has 11 amino acids. The CDR3 region is CASSKGRRAFF. The CDR3 DNA reads TGTGCCAGCAGCAAAGGAAGGAGAGCTTTCTTT.

This clonotype is medium-sized in the sample. Since it is a stray read in a library aimed at alpha chains, this beta chain has a size that is not meaningful. The chain recombines TRBV7-2 with TRBJ2-4; D not certain. The germline V gene has CDR1 SGHTA and CDR2 FQGNSA. This CDR3 is built from 15 residues. V lost 4 bases and J lost 2, with 12 bases in between. The CDR3 DNA reads as TGTGCCAGCAGCTGGTCTCGCGATTCCAAAAACATTCAGTACTTC. This sequence encodes CASSWSRDSKNIQYF.

This clonotype ranks as medium-sized. This beta chain turned up in a library designed for alpha chains; as an off-target read, its abundance says little. The J gene is TRBJ2-2, the V gene TRBV24-1; maybe TRBD1 (6 bases). Deletions cut 0 bases from V and 5 bases from J, with 9 bases between. Germline V CDR1 and CDR2: KGHDR, SFDVKD. This CDR3 spans 15 amino acids. The DNA of the CDR3 is TGTGCCACCAGTGATTTGCACGGACAGACCGGGGAGCTGTTTTTT. This codes for CATSDLHGQTGELFF.

Ten or more counts support this clonotype. This beta chain is a stray sequence in a library constructed for alpha chains; its clone size is not meaningful. The chain carries TRBV5-1 and TRBJ1-2, with D possibly TRBD1 on 5 matching bases. CDR3 length equals 14 residues. In germline, CDR1 is SGHRS, CDR2 YFSETQ. Trimming shortened V by 4 bases and J by 2 bases, and 12 bases separated the two germline ends. For the CDR3, the DNA is TGCGCCAGCAGCCCACAGGAACCGAACTATGGCTACACCTTC. This encodes CASSPQEPNYGYTF. The entire variable domain, with the rest obtained from reference TRBV5-1 and TRBJ1-2, is as follows: KAGVTQTPRYLIKTRGQQVTLSCSPISGHRSVSWYQQTPGQGLQFLFEYFSETQRNKGNFPGRFSGRQFSNSRSEMNVSTLELGDSALYLCASSPQEPNYGYTFGSGTRLTVV.

This clonotype is labeled as medium-sized. This beta chain slipped into a library made for alpha chains as a stray read, so its size is not meaningful. The CDR3, as DNA: TGTGCCAGCAGCGTCGGACTAGCGGGAGGGTACAATGAGCAGTTCTTC. Its protein is CASSVGLAGGYNEQFF. The rearrangement links TRBV5-4 to TRBJ2-1; 15 bases line up with TRBD2. Germline loops: CDR1 SGHNT, CDR2 YYREEE (reference sequence). The trim removed 4 bases at V and 4 bases at J, leaving 3 bases unmatched. The CDR3 length is 16 residues.

This clonotype qualifies as medium-sized. For a library built for alpha chains, this beta chain is a stray read; little rests on its size. The V call is TRBV20-1, the J call TRBJ2-7, with 9 nucleotides matching TRBD1. Germline V CDR1 and CDR2: DFQATT, SNEGSKA (reference sequence). Trimming cost V 5 bases and J 5 bases; bases outside gene matches: 13. The CDR3 sequence is 15 residues long. The CDR3 bases are TGCAGTGCTGGCTACAGGGGGCGAGGCTTCAACGAGCAGTACTTC. It specifies CSAGYRGRGFNEQYF.

This clonotype was recorded at least ten times. This beta chain represents an off-target read in a library built for alpha chains; its size is of limited meaning. The chain carries TRBV12-3 or TRBV12-4 and TRBJ2-2; D remains ambiguous. Deletions cut 5 bases from V and 4 bases from J, with 11 bases between. The CDR3 covers 14 residues. Here the CDR3 reads CASSLTKSTGELFF. The DNA of the CDR3 is TGTGCCAGCAGTCTTACCAAGTCCACCGGGGAGCTGTTTTTT.

Many counts were recorded for this clonotype. This beta chain is a stray read from a library made for alpha chains; its abundance is not meaningful. The chain joins TRBV6-5 to TRBJ2-5, with no clear D. Deletions cut 6 bases from V and 1 base from J, with 12 bases between. The length of the CDR3 is 14 residues. The germline CDR1 and CDR2 sequences are MNHEY and SVGAGI. The DNA of the CDR3 is TGTGCCAGCAGAAAAGGCTACTCCCAAGAGACCCAGTACTTC. Translation: CASRKGYSQETQYF.

This clonotype is judged medium-sized (0.01 to 0.1%). A library prepared for alpha chains yielded this beta chain as an off-target read; its size is of little meaning. J is TRBJ1-2 and V is TRBV19; D unresolved. The germline V gene encodes CDR1 LNHDA and CDR2 SQIVND (reference sequence). CDR3 size: 15 residues. V gave up 2 bases and J gave up 1 base, with 11 bases separating them. CDR3 DNA sequence: TGTGCCAGTAGTATATATTCCCGGAATAACTATGGCTACACCTTC. Its protein product is CASSIYSRNNYGYTF.

Relative to its sample, this clonotype is medium-sized. This beta chain represents an off-target read in a library built for alpha chains; its size is of limited meaning. The chain couples TRBV24-1 to TRBJ2-4; 7 bases are shared with TRBD1. The CDR3 spans 14 residues. V dropped 2 bases and J dropped 5; count of bases not matched to a gene: 2. The V gene's germline CDR1 is KGHDR and CDR2 SFDVKD. CDR3 amino acids: CATSDWDSQNIQYF. DNA for the CDR3: TGTGCCACCAGTGATTGGGACAGCCAAAACATTCAGTACTTC.

This clonotype is large by share. This beta chain is a stray sequence in a library constructed for alpha chains; its clone size is not meaningful. The chain links TRBV14 to TRBJ2-3, with 7 bases lining up with TRBD1. Germline assignment: CDR1 SGHDN and CDR2 FVKESK. Trimming at V came to 0 bases and at J to 2 bases, leaving 11 bases not matched to a gene. CDR3 length equals 18 residues. The CDR3, as DNA: TGTGCCAGCAGCCAAGAGTTAAAAAGGACAGGAATCACAGATACGCAGTATTTT. Translated, it gives CASSQELKRTGITDTQYF.

By share, this clonotype ranks as medium-sized. The library was prepared for alpha chains; this beta chain is a stray read, so its frequency means little. The chain is built from TRBV6-5 and TRBJ2-5; unclear D gene. The CDR3 consists of 13 residues. Deletions cut 0 bases from V and 3 bases from J, with 5 bases between. CDR1 and CDR2 (germline): MNHEY, SVGAGI. The CDR3 region is CASSYSGEETQYF. CDR3 nucleotide sequence: TGTGCCAGCAGTTACTCTGGGGAAGAGACCCAGTACTTC.

This clonotype is labeled as medium-sized. Because the library targeted alpha chains, this beta chain is an off-target read whose size means little. This sequence joins TRBV7-2 and TRBJ2-3; TRBD2 is a possible D gene (5 bases). The germline CDR1 and CDR2 sequences are SGHTA and FQGNSA. CDR3 length: 13 amino acids. With 4 bases removed from V and 7 bases from J, the gap between germline ends came to 12 bases. As DNA, the CDR3 is TGTGCCAGCAGCTCGCCCGGGAAGAATACGCAGTATTTT. Translating it yields CASSSPGKNTQYF.

By share of the sample, this clonotype is medium-sized. The size of this beta chain means little, since it is a stray read in a library made for alpha chains. The chain uses TRBV19 and TRBJ1-1; the D gene is possibly TRBD1 (5 bases). V lost 4 bases, J lost 1 base, and 13 bases lay in between. Germline CDR1 is LNHDA and CDR2 is SQIVND (reference sequence). The CDR3 is 15 amino acids. The DNA of the CDR3 is TGTGCCAGTAGTACCCAGGGTTTTCCGAACACTGAAGCTTTCTTT. It encodes CASSTQGFPNTEAFF. The whole variable domain, filled in from reference TRBV19 and TRBJ1-1, reads DGGITQSPKYLFRKEGQNVTLSCEQNLNHDAMYWYRQDPGQGLRLIYYSQIVNDFQKGDIAEGYSVSREKKESFPLTVTSAQKNPTAFYLCASSTQGFPNTEAFFGQGTRLTVV.